The rows below give T cell receptor beta chains drawn from one sample of a study of CD8 T cells in Susac syndrome. TCRdb reprocessed the immunoSEQ multiplex PCR reads via MiXCR and lists one record per CDR3 protein. The sample lists approximately 57,000 distinct CDR3 sequences, 85% to 95% seen once, with 0.75% in the top ten. Source material: CD8+ T cells from PBMCs. The origin of the receptors is a human donor with Susac syndrome. Both conserved end residues are part of each CDR3. The D gene is left open where the match is weak. Size is omitted from some rows. Given values are once, few, many or a class for expanded clones.

DNA,CDR3,J,D,size,V
TGTGCCACCAGCAGAGTGCGGGGGGGATACGAGCAGTACTTC,CATSRVRGGYEQYF,TRBJ2-7,TRBD2,-,TRBV15
TGTGCCAGCAGCTCTAGAACACGGGCTGAAGCTTTCTTT,CASSSRTRAEAFF,TRBJ1-1,-,-,TRBV7-9
TGTGCCTCCCCGCGTTGGAATGGGAGCCTCTATGGCTACACCTTC,CASPRWNGSLYGYTF,TRBJ1-2,-,-,TRBV30
TGCAGCGGGGGGAGGGATCAGCCCCAGCATTTT,CSGGRDQPQHF,TRBJ1-5,-,-,TRBV29-1
TGTGCCAGCAGCTTAGCTTCCATCAGCTCCTACAATGAGCAGTTCTTC,CASSLASISSYNEQFF,TRBJ2-1,-,-,TRBV7-2
TGTGCCACCAGCGGGAGGGCAGGGCCAAAGACCCAGTACTTC,CATSGRAGPKTQYF,TRBJ2-5,TRBD2,-,TRBV15
TGTGCCAGTAGCTATGGAGGGGCCACTGAAGCTTTCTTT,CASSYGGATEAFF,TRBJ1-1,-,-,TRBV19
TGTGCCTGGAGTGTACTAGGCGGGGGGGCCGATGAGCAGTTCTTC,CAWSVLGGGADEQFF,TRBJ2-1,TRBD2,-,TRBV30
TGTGCCAGCAGTTACCGAACGGACACTGAAGCTTTCTTT,CASSYRTDTEAFF,TRBJ1-1,-,-,TRBV6-2/TRBV6-3
TGTGCCAGCAGCCTATCCGGGACAGATAGCAATCAGCCCCAGCATTTT,CASSLSGTDSNQPQHF,TRBJ1-5,TRBD1,-,TRBV7-6
TGTGCCAGCAGCACGGGGGGCGGGTTAATCGAGACCCAGTACTTC,CASSTGGGLIETQYF,TRBJ2-5,-,-,TRBV9
TGTGCCAGCAGCGTAGAAGTCGGGGACCGCGAACGCTCTGGGGCCAACGTCCTGACTTTC,CASSVEVGDRERSGANVLTF,TRBJ2-6,-,-,TRBV9
TGTGCCACCAGCAGGGAGACCTACCTTCCTCAGACAGGGTCAGAGACCCAGTACTTC,CATSRETYLPQTGSETQYF,TRBJ2-5,TRBD1,once,TRBV15
TGTGCCACCAGTGATCGACAGGGCGGGGAGCTGTTTTTT,CATSDRQGGELFF,TRBJ2-2,TRBD1,-,TRBV24-1
TGCAGTGCAACGGACAGGGACTATGGCTACACCTTC,CSATDRDYGYTF,TRBJ1-2,TRBD1,-,TRBV20-1
TGTGCCAGCAGGATGATGGTAGGGTTCGCCGGGGAGCTGTTTTTT,CASRMMVGFAGELFF,TRBJ2-2,-,-,TRBV28
TGTGCCAGCAGCTCTAACCTGAACACTGAAGCTTTCTTT,CASSSNLNTEAFF,TRBJ1-1,-,-,TRBV7-9
TGTGCCAGCATGGATACAGGGCTCCCCACTGAAGCTTTCTTT,CASMDTGLPTEAFF,TRBJ1-1,-,-,TRBV2
TGTGCCAGCAGCTTGGAGGGACTAGCTGACACCGGGGAGCTGTTTTTT,CASSLEGLADTGELFF,TRBJ2-2,TRBD2,-,TRBV5-4
TGCGCCAGCAGTCCATATCATGGGGGGTTGGAGACCCAGTACTTC,CASSPYHGGLETQYF,TRBJ2-5,-,-,TRBV4-1
TGTGCCAGCAGCCCTAGCGGGACGTACAATGAGCAGTTCTTC,CASSPSGTYNEQFF,TRBJ2-1,TRBD2,-,TRBV9
TGCAGTGCTAGAGATTCGGACAGCTCCTACGAGCAGTACTTC,CSARDSDSSYEQYF,TRBJ2-7,-,-,TRBV20-1
TGTGCCAGCAGTTTAGCGGGGGCAGTAGGGACCGGGGAGCTGTTTTTT,CASSLAGAVGTGELFF,TRBJ2-2,-,-,TRBV12-3/TRBV12-4
TGTGCCAGCAGCTTAAAAGGGAGTGGGGCCGGGGAGCTGTTTTTT,CASSLKGSGAGELFF,TRBJ2-2,-,-,TRBV13
TGTGCCAGCAGCTTTTTAGGGCTTACGACCGTCCTGACTTTC,CASSFLGLTTVLTF,TRBJ2-6,-,-,TRBV5-6
TGCAGTGCTAGAGTGGAGGGCCACGAGACCCAGTACTTC,CSARVEGHETQYF,TRBJ2-5,-,-,TRBV20-1
TGCGCCACCAGGGAGCGCGGAGAGACCCAGTACTTC,CATRERGETQYF,TRBJ2-5,-,-,TRBV23-1